A single sample gave rise to the 14 T cell receptor beta chains below, sequenced in a study of control samples from healthy donors and cancer patients. Data came from immunoSEQ multiplex PCR; TCRdb stores just in-frame clones and leaves some out. This sample has about 80,000 clones, with approximately 80% found just once. Material for sequencing was PBMCs. These TCRs come from a man aged 55 to 70 with head and neck cancer.

V is TRBV3-1 (or the pseudogene TRBV3-2) and J is TRBJ1-1; no definite D call. The ends were cut back, 6 bases at V and 1 base at J, with 9 bases in the middle. Germline CDR1 reads LGHDT; CDR2 reads YNNKEL (reference sequence). The CDR3 sequence is 13 residues long. CDR3 region: CASRVLGNTEAFF. The CDR3 coding sequence is TGTGCCAGCAGAGTCCTCGGGAACACTGAAGCTTTCTTT.

The J gene is TRBJ2-7, the V gene TRBV7-8; TRBD2 might be the D (5 bases). Germline assignment: CDR1 SGHVS and CDR2 FQNEAQ. The CDR3 totals 14 residues. The V end lost 4 bases, the J end lost 2 bases, and 12 bases lay between the germline ends. The CDR3 loop reads CASSYLRGTYEQYF. The CDR3 DNA sequence: TGTGCCAGCAGCTATCTTCGGGGTACCTACGAGCAGTACTTC.

V gene TRBV18 combines with J gene TRBJ2-1, with TRBD2 matching 11 bases. With V trimmed by 6 bases and J by 7 bases, 5 bases remained unmatched. There are 14 residues in the CDR3. CDR1 KGHSH and CDR2 LQKENI come from the germline V gene. The CDR3 DNA is TGTGCCAGCTCTCCGGGACTAGCGGCTAATGAGCAGTTCTTC. It is translated as CASSPGLAANEQFF.

The chain combines TRBV6-2 or TRBV6-3 with TRBJ2-7; D might be TRBD1 (6 bases). The CDR3 sequence is 14 residues long. The V end was cut by 3 bases, the J end by 6 bases, with 15 bases between. Germline CDR1 and CDR2: MNHEY and SVGEGT. The CDR3 loop reads CASSYPGTFGEQYF. The CDR3 DNA sequence: TGTGCCAGCAGTTATCCCGGGACATTTGGCGAGCAGTACTTC.

This clone appeared a single time. The rearrangement joins TRBV27 to TRBJ1-1; maybe TRBD1 (5 bases). CDR1 is MNHEY and CDR2 is SMNVEV in the germline V gene (reference sequence). This CDR3 has 14 amino acids. The V end lost 2 bases, the J end lost 11 bases, and 18 bases lay between the germline ends. The CDR3 loop is CASSLDFQGRDAFF. CDR3 coding DNA: TGTGCCAGCAGTTTAGATTTTCAGGGACGGGATGCTTTCTTT.

The chain links TRBV11-2 to TRBJ1-4, with D perhaps TRBD1 (6 bases). The CDR3 has 15 residues. From germline, CDR1 is SGHAT and CDR2 FQNNGV. Trimming shortened V by 5 bases and J by 8 bases, and 18 bases separated the two germline ends. CDR3 residues: CASSEIRGGGEKLFF. The CDR3 nucleotides read TGTGCCAGCAGCGAAATCAGGGGAGGTGGGGAAAAACTGTTTTTT. Full variable domain (remainder filled in from reference TRBV11-2 and TRBJ1-4): EAGVAQSPRYKIIEKRQSVAFWCNPISGHATLYWYQQILGQGPKLLIQFQNNGVVDDSQLPKDRFSAERLKGVDSTLKIQPAKLEDSAVYLCASSEIRGGGEKLFFGSGTQLSVL.

This sequence joins TRBV3-1 (or the pseudogene TRBV3-2) and TRBJ2-2; 8 nucleotides agree with TRBD1. Losses at the gene ends were 4 bases for V and 4 bases for J; bases not matched to a gene: 5. In germline, CDR1 is LGHDT, CDR2 YNNKEL (reference sequence). CDR3 length: 15 residues. The CDR3 region is CASSRPGQVTGELFF. The CDR3 nucleotides are TGTGCCAGCAGCCGTCCGGGACAGGTCACCGGGGAGCTGTTTTTT.

V gene TRBV4-1 combines with J gene TRBJ1-2; D uncertain. CDR1 MGHRA and CDR2 YSYEKL come from the germline V gene. V shed 4 bases and J shed 4 bases, with 13 bases lying between them. This CDR3 comprises 14 residues. DNA of the CDR3: TGCGCCAGCAGCCCCTCGGACGGCCCCTATGGCTACACCTTC. It is translated as CASSPSDGPYGYTF.

This rearrangement joins TRBV6-5 to TRBJ2-7; tentatively, D is TRBD1 or TRBD2 (5 bases each). CDR1 MNHEY and CDR2 SVGAGI come from the germline V gene. The CDR3 loop spans 14 amino acids. Trimming took off 8 bases at V and 0 bases at J, with 14 bases between the two ends. DNA for the CDR3: TGTGCCAGCGCGCTCTATGGGACCTCCTACGAGCAGTACTTC. It translates to CASALYGTSYEQYF.

This clone appeared a few times. V and J are TRBV5-4 and TRBJ2-3; TRBD2 aligns across 9 bases. The CDR3 is 15 amino acids. Unmatched junction bases numbered 5, after V lost 4 bases and J lost 2 bases. Germline V gives CDR1 SGHNT, CDR2 YYREEE (reference sequence). CDR3 bases: TGTGCCAGCAGCATAGGCGGGAGGGCCACAGATACGCAGTATTTT. It is translated as CASSIGGRATDTQYF.

V is TRBV7-9 and J is TRBJ2-7, with 7 bases lining up with TRBD1. The junction had 15 bases not matched to a gene; V was cut back by 5 bases and J by 2 bases. Germline loops: CDR1 SEHNR, CDR2 FQNEAQ (reference sequence). The CDR3 runs 17 residues. CDR3 sequence: CASSPGLVGTATYEQYF. The DNA for the CDR3 is TGTGCCAGCAGCCCGGGCCTGGTCGGGACAGCCACCTACGAGCAGTACTTC.

CDR3 nucleotides: TGTGCCAGCAGTGAGGGACTAGCGAAGTACAATGAGCAGTTCTTC. This codes for CASSEGLAKYNEQFF. V and J are TRBV25-1 and TRBJ2-1; 10 nucleotides align to TRBD2. Germline values: CDR1 MGHDK, CDR2 SYGVNS. This CDR3 has 15 amino acids. The trim removed 3 bases at V and 4 bases at J, leaving 3 bases unmatched.

This clone was detected only once. The chain employs TRBV5-1 and TRBJ1-2; D remains unclear. V was clipped by 0 bases and J by 4 bases, with 10 bases between them. Germline V gives CDR1 SGHRS, CDR2 YFSETQ. The CDR3 runs 14 residues. CDR3 amino acids: CASSLDDGGYGYTF. CDR3 in DNA: TGCGCCAGCAGCTTGGACGACGGAGGCTATGGCTACACCTTC.

This CDR3 is CASSDDRVGQPQHF. DNA of the CDR3: TGTGCCAGCAGTGACGACAGGGTTGGGCAGCCCCAGCATTTT. The chain joins TRBV6-1 to TRBJ1-5; TRBD1 matches 7 bases. Germline V gene sequence: CDR1 MNHNS, CDR2 SASEGT. V lost 3 bases to trimming and J lost 7 bases; unmatched junction nucleotides: 6. There are 14 residues in the CDR3.